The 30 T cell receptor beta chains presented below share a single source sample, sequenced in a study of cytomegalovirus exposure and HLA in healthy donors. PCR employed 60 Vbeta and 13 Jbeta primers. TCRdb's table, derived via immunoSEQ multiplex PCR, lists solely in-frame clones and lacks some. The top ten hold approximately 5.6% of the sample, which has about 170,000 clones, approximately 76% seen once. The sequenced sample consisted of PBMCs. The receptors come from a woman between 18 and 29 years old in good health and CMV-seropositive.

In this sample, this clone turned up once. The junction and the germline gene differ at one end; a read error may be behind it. The CDR3 region is CAWSLGGASFEQYF. CDR3 sequence (DNA): TGTGCCTGGAGCCTTGGGGGGGCCTCCTTCGAGCAGTACTTC. The chain couples TRBV30 to TRBJ2-5; tentatively, D is TRBD2 (7 bases). The DNA end is more similar to TRBJ2-7, so the J call may be wrong. This CDR3 is built from 14 residues. Germline V gene sequence: CDR1 GTSNPN, CDR2 SVGIG (reference sequence).

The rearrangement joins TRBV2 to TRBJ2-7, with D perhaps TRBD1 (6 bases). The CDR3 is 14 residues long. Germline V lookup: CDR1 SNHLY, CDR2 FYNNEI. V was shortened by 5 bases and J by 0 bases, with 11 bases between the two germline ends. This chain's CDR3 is CASSHRDFSYEQYF. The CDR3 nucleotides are TGTGCCAGCAGTCACAGGGATTTCTCCTACGAGCAGTACTTC.

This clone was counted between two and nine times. CDR3 nucleotides: TGTGCCAGCACCCTGACACAGGGGTTGGTCGGGGAGCTGTTTTTT. This encodes CASTLTQGLVGELFF. The V and J genes are TRBV6-5 and TRBJ2-2; 7 nucleotides line up with TRBD1. V shed 7 bases and J 7 bases; nucleotides not matched to a gene: 12. Germline V gene lookup returns CDR1 MNHEY and CDR2 SVGAGI. There are 15 residues in the CDR3.

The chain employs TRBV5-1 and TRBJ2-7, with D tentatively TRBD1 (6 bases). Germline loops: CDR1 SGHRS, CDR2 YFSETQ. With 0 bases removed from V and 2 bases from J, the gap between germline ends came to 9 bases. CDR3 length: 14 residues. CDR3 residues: CASSLVQGPYEQYF. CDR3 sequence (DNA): TGCGCCAGCAGCTTGGTACAGGGTCCCTACGAGCAGTACTTC. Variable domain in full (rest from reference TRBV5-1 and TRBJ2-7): KAGVTQTPRYLIKTRGQQVTLSCSPISGHRSVSWYQQTPGQGLQFLFEYFSETQRNKGNFPGRFSGRQFSNSRSEMNVSTLELGDSALYLCASSLVQGPYEQYFGPGTRLTVT.

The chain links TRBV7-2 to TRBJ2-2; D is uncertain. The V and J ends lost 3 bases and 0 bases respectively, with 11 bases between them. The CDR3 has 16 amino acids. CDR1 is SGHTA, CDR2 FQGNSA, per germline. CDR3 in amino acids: CASSFGSLPNTGELFF. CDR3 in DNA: TGTGCCAGCAGCTTCGGTTCGCTGCCGAACACCGGGGAGCTGTTTTTT.

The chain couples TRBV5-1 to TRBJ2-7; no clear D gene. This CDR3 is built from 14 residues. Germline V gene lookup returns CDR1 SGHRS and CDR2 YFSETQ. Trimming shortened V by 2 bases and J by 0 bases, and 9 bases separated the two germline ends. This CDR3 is CASSFDNPSYEQYF. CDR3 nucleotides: TGCGCCAGCAGCTTCGACAATCCCTCCTACGAGCAGTACTTC.

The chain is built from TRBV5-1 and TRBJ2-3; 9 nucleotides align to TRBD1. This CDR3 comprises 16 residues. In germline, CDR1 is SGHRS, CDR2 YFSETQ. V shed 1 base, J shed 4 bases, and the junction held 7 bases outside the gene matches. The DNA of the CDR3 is TGCGCCAGCAGCTTGTCCGGACAGGGGACCCCAGATACGCAGTATTTT. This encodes CASSLSGQGTPDTQYF.

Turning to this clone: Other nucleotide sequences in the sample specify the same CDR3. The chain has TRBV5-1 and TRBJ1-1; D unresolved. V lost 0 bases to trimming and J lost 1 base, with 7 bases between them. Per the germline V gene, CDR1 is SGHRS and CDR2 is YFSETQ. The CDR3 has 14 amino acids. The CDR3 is CASSLGGGNTEAFF. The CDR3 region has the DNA TGCGCCAGCAGCTTGGGGGGAGGGAACACTGAAGCTTTCTTT.

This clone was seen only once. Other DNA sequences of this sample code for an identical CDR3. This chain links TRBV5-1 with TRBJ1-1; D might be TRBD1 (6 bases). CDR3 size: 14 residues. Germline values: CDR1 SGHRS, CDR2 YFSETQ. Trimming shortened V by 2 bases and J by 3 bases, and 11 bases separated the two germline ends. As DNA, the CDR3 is TGCGCCAGCAGCTTCACAGGGCTGGACACTGAAGCTTTCTTT. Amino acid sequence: CASSFTGLDTEAFF.

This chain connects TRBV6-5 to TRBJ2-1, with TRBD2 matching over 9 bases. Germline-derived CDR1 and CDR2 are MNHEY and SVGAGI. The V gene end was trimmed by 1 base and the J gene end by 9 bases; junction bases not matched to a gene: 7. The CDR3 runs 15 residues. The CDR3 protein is CASSYFGTSNREQFF. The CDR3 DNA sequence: TGTGCCAGCAGTTACTTCGGGACTAGCAACCGTGAGCAGTTCTTC.

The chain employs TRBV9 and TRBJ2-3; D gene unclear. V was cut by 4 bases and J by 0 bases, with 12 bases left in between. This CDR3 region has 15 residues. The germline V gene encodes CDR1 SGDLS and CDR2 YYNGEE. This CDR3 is CASSSLLTSTDTQYF. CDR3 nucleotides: TGTGCCAGCAGCTCTTTACTTACTAGCACAGATACGCAGTATTTT.

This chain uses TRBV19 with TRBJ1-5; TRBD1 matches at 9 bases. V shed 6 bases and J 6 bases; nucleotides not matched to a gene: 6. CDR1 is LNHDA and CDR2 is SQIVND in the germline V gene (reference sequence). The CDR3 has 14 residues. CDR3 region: CASRDRGTTQPQHF. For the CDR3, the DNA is TGTGCCAGTAGGGACAGGGGTACTACTCAGCCCCAGCATTTT.

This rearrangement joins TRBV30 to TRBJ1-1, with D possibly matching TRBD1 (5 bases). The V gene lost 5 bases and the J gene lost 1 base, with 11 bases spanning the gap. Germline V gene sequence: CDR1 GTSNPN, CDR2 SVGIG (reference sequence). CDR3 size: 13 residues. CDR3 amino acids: CAWAGLGNTEAFF. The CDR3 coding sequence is TGTGCCTGGGCGGGACTGGGGAACACTGAAGCTTTCTTT.

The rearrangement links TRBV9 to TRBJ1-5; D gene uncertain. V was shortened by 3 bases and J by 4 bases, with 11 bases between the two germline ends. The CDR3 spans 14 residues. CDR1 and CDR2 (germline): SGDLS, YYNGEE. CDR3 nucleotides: TGTGCCAGCAGCGCAAGAGATGTTAATCAGCCCCAGCATTTT. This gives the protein CASSARDVNQPQHF.

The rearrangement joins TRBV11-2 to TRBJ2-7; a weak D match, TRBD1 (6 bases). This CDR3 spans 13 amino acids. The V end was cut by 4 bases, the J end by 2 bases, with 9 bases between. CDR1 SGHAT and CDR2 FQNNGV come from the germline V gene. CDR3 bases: TGTGCCAGCAGCTGGGACAAAACCTACGAGCAGTACTTC. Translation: CASSWDKTYEQYF.

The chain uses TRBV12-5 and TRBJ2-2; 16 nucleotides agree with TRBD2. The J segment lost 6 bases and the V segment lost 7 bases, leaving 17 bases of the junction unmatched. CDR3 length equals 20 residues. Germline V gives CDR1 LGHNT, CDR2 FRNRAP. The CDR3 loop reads CASAPDGAGTSGGVAGELFF. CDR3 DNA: TGTGCTAGTGCCCCGGACGGAGCCGGGACTAGCGGGGGGGTCGCCGGGGAGCTGTTTTTT.

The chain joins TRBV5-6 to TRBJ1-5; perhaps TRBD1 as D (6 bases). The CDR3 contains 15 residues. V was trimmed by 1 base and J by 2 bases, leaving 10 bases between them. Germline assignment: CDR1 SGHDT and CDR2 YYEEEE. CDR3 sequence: CASSLFPGGNQPQHF. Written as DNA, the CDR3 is TGTGCCAGCAGCTTGTTCCCAGGGGGCAATCAGCCCCAGCATTTT. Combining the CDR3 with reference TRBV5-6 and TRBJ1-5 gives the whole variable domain DAGVTQSPTHLIKTRGQQVTLRCSPKSGHDTVSWYQQALGQGPQFIFQYYEEEERQRGNFPDRFSGHQFPNYSSELNVNALLLGDSALYLCASSLFPGGNQPQHFGDGTRLSIL.

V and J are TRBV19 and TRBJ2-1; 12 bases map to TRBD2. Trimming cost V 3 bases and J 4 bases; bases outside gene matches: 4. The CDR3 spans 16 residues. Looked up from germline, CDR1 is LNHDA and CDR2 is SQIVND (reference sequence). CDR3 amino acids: CASSIGTSGSYNEQFF. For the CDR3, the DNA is TGTGCCAGTAGTATCGGGACTAGCGGGTCTTACAATGAGCAGTTCTTC.

The CDR3 loop is CASSPDTGGTEAFF. The CDR3 DNA reads TGTGCCAGCAGCCCCGATACAGGGGGCACTGAAGCTTTCTTT. This chain links TRBV7-9 with TRBJ1-1; 8 positions match TRBD1. The length of the CDR3 is 14 residues. The germline CDR1 and CDR2 sequences are SEHNR and FQNEAQ (reference sequence). The J segment lost 4 bases and the V segment lost 5 bases, leaving 6 bases of the junction unmatched.

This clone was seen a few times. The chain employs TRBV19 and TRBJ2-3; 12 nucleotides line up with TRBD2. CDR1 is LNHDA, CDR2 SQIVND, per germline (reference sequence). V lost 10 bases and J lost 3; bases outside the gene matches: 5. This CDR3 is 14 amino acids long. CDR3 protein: CATAGTSGTDTQYF. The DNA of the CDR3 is TGTGCCACTGCCGGGACTAGCGGGACAGATACGCAGTATTTT. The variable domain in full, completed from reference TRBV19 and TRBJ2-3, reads DGGITQSPKYLFRKEGQNVTLSCEQNLNHDAMYWYRQDPGQGLRLIYYSQIVNDFQKGDIAEGYSVSREKKESFPLTVTSAQKNPTAFYLCATAGTSGTDTQYFGPGTRLTVL.

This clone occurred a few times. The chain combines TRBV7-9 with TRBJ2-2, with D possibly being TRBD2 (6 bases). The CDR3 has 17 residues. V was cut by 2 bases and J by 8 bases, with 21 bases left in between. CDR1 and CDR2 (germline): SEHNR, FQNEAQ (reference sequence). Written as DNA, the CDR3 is TGTGCCAGCAGCTTACTCACCGTAGGACTAAGACCGGGGGAGCTGTTTTTT. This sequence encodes CASSLLTVGLRPGELFF.

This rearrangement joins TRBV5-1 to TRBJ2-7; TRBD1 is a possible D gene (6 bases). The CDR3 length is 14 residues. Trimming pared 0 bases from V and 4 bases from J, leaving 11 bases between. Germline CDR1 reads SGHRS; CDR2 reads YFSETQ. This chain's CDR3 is CASSLGTVRYEQYF. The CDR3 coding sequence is TGCGCCAGCAGCTTGGGGACAGTAAGATACGAGCAGTACTTC.

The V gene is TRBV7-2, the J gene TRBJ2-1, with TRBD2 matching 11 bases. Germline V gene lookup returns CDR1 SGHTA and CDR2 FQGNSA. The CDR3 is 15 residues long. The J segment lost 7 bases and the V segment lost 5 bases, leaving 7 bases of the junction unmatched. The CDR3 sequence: CASSPWASGGNEQFF. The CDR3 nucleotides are TGTGCCAGCAGCCCCTGGGCTAGCGGGGGGAATGAGCAGTTCTTC. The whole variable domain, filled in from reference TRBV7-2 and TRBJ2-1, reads GAGVSQSPSNKVTEKGKDVELRCDPISGHTALYWYRQSLGQGLEFLIYFQGNSAPDKSGLPSDRFSAERTGGSVSTLTIQRTQQEDSAVYLCASSPWASGGNEQFFGPGTRLTVL.

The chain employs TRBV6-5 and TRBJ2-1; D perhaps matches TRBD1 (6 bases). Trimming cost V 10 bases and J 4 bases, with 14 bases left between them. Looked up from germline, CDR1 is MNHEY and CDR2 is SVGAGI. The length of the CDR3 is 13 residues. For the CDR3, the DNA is TGTGCCACCTCGAGGGACAATTACAATGAGCAGTTCTTC. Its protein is CATSRDNYNEQFF.

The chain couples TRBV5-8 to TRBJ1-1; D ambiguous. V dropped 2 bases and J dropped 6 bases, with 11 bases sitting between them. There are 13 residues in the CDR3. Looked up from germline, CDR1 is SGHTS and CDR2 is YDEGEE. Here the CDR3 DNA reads TGTGCCAGCAGCTTTCTTACAGCCCCTGAAGCTTTCTTT. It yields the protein CASSFLTAPEAFF.

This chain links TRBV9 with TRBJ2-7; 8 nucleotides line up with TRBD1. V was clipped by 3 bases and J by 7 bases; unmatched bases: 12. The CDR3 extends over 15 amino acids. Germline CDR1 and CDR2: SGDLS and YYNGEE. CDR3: CASSARTGSGGEQYF. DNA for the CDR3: TGTGCCAGCAGCGCACGGACAGGGAGTGGGGGGGAGCAGTACTTC.

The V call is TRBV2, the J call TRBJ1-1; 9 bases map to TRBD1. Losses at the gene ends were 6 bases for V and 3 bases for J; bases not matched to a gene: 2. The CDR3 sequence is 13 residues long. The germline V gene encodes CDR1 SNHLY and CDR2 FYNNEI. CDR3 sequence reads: CASSRTGDTEAFF. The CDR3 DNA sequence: TGTGCCAGCAGCAGGACAGGGGACACTGAAGCTTTCTTT.

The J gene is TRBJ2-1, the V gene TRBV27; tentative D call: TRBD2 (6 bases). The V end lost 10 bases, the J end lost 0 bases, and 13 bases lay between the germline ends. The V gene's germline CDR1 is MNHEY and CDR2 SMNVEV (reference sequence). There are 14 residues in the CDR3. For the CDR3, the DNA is TGTGCCACCTACGGGGGTTCCTCCTACAATGAGCAGTTCTTC. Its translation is CATYGGSSYNEQFF.

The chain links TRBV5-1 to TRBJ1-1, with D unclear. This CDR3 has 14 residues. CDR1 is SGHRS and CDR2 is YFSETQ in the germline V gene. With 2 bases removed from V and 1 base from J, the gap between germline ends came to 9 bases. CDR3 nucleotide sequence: TGCGCCAGCAGCTTTTCGAGGGAGAACACTGAAGCTTTCTTT. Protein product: CASSFSRENTEAFF.

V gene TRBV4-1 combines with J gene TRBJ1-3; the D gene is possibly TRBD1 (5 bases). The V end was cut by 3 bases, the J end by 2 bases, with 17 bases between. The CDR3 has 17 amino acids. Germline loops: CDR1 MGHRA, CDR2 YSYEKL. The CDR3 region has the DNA TGCGCCAGCAGCCAGGCGCTAGGGGCCGAGGCTGGAAACACCATATATTTT. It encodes CASSQALGAEAGNTIYF.